The 24 T cell receptor beta chains in this list originate from one sample, sequenced in a study of T-cell memory formation after mild COVID-19. Using its own MiXCR run on the 5' RACE reads, TCRdb lists one record per CDR3 protein. Of about 210,000 distinct CDR3 sequences listed, more than 25% are singletons. The specimen was PBMCs or a T cell subset sorted from them (not recorded which). The receptor source for this set is an adult woman who had mild COVID-19 (a few samples of this study predate the infection). Cell type and time point are not known.

This chain uses TRBV4-3 with TRBJ2-5, with TRBD2 matching 9 bases. V shed 4 bases and J 4 bases; nucleotides not matched to a gene: 16. The CDR3 length is 18 residues. From germline, CDR1 is LGHNA and CDR2 YSLEER. The CDR3 protein is CASSPRLASGRFGETQYF. In DNA, the CDR3 is TGCGCCAGCAGCCCACGACTCGCCAGCGGGAGGTTCGGAGAGACCCAGTACTTC.

This clonotype was counted between two and nine times. This chain uses TRBV24-1 with TRBJ2-5; 11 nucleotides agree with TRBD1. Germline CDR1 KGHDR, CDR2 SFDVKD. V dropped 5 bases and J dropped 5; count of bases not matched to a gene: 6. The CDR3 loop spans 15 amino acids. For the CDR3, the DNA is TGTGCCACCAGTGCGACGGGACAGGGGGGGGAGACCCAGTACTTC. Protein: CATSATGQGGETQYF.

The rearrangement links TRBV5-1 to TRBJ2-3, with D maybe TRBD2 (6 bases). Trimming stripped 7 bases from V and 2 bases from J, with 14 bases between. The CDR3 is 14 residues long. Germline assignment: CDR1 SGHRS and CDR2 YFSETQ. In DNA form, the CDR3 reads TGCGCCAGCGGAACCGGGACTTCCACAGATACGCAGTATTTT. Translated: CASGTGTSTDTQYF.

The chain is built from TRBV20-1 and TRBJ1-1, with 7 positions matching TRBD1. The germline V gene encodes CDR1 DFQATT and CDR2 SNEGSKA (reference sequence). V lost 6 bases to trimming and J lost 0 bases; unmatched junction nucleotides: 4. CDR3 size: 13 residues. The CDR3 protein is CSALGQLNTEAFF. The CDR3, as DNA: TGCAGTGCGCTGGGACAGCTGAACACTGAAGCTTTCTTT.

A remark on this clonotype: This could be a read error, since a much larger clone is one nucleotide away. The V gene is TRBV7-3, the J gene TRBJ2-1, with 7 nucleotides matching TRBD2. Germline CDR1 is SGHTA and CDR2 is FQGTGA. This CDR3 has 18 residues. The V gene end was trimmed by 2 bases and the J gene end by 6 bases; junction bases not matched to a gene: 16. Here the CDR3 DNA reads TGTGCCAGCAGCTTAGGGTTCGGTGGGAGGGACTCGCGCAATGAGCAGTTCTTC. Translation: CASSLGFGGRDSRNEQFF.

This CDR3 is CSARAGGVRNQPQHF. For the CDR3, the DNA is TGCAGTGCTAGAGCCGGGGGGGTGAGGAATCAGCCCCAGCATTTT. This chain links TRBV20-1 with TRBJ1-5; possible D gene TRBD1, 5 bases. The germline V and J ends were trimmed by 1 base and 4 bases, with 14 bases remaining between them. Germline loops: CDR1 DFQATT, CDR2 SNEGSKA (reference sequence). The CDR3 totals 15 residues.

In this sample, this clonotype turned up a few times. The genes are TRBV7-9 and TRBJ2-1; 11 bases map to TRBD2. J was trimmed by 5 bases and V by 5 bases; bases with no gene match: 5. CDR1 SEHNR and CDR2 FQNEAQ come from the germline V gene (reference sequence). This CDR3 comprises 15 residues. The CDR3 protein is CASSNLAGGHNEQFF. In DNA, the CDR3 is TGTGCCAGCAGCAATCTAGCGGGAGGACACAATGAGCAGTTCTTC.

This clonotype came up many times. The chain is built from TRBV12-3 or TRBV12-4 and TRBJ2-1; D could derive from TRBD1 or TRBD2 (5 bases each). The ends were cut back, 1 base at V and 9 bases at J, with 10 bases in the middle. The CDR3 spans 13 residues. CDR3 sequence: CASSLGRGGEQFF. The CDR3 nucleotides are TGTGCCAGCAGTTTAGGACGGGGCGGTGAGCAGTTCTTC.

J is TRBJ2-7 and V is TRBV5-7, with 9 nucleotides matching TRBD2. TRBV5-7 is classed as an ORF, of uncertain function. The V segment lost 7 bases and the J segment 2 bases; nucleotides outside the gene matches: 19. The CDR3 has 18 residues. CDR3 in DNA: TGTGCCAGCGTCCTTCGGGTAGCGGGAGACTTCTGGCCCTACGAGCAGTACTTC. Its protein is CASVLRVAGDFWPYEQYF.

This clonotype was recorded a few times. The rearrangement joins TRBV20-1 to TRBJ2-1; 9 nucleotides align to TRBD2. The V segment lost 0 bases and the J segment 3 bases; nucleotides outside the gene matches: 6. This CDR3 comprises 16 residues. Germline V gene lookup returns CDR1 DFQATT and CDR2 SNEGSKA (reference sequence). In nucleotides, the CDR3 is TGCAGTGCTAGAGACTGGACTAGCGATAACTACAATGAGCAGTTCTTC. Its translation is CSARDWTSDNYNEQFF.

This rearrangement joins TRBV12-3 or TRBV12-4 to TRBJ2-2; D is possibly TRBD1 or TRBD2 (5 bases each). The CDR3 is 13 residues long. Trimming cost V 6 bases and J 3 bases, with 8 bases left between them. The CDR3 DNA is TGTGCCAGCAGAGGGACCTACACCGGGGAGCTGTTTTTT. It specifies CASRGTYTGELFF.

This chain uses TRBV2 with TRBJ2-7, with 12 bases matching TRBD1. V gave up 2 bases and J gave up 7 bases; unmatched junction bases: 9. Germline CDR1 and CDR2: SNHLY and FYNNEI. The CDR3 has 16 residues. The CDR3 sequence: CASSEFSGQGAYEQYF. For the CDR3, the DNA is TGTGCCAGCAGTGAATTTTCGGGACAGGGGGCGTATGAGCAGTACTTC. Looking up the rest from reference TRBV2 and TRBJ2-7 gives the full variable domain: EPEVTQTPSHQVTQMGQEVILRCVPISNHLYFYWYRQILGQKVEFLVSFYNNEISEKSEIFDDQFSVERPDGSNFTLKIRSTKLEDSAMYFCASSEFSGQGAYEQYFGPGTRLTVT.

This clonotype has more than one count but fewer than ten. The rearrangement uses TRBV24-1 and TRBJ2-5, with TRBD2 matching over 9 bases. Germline-derived CDR1 and CDR2 are KGHDR and SFDVKD. The CDR3 runs 16 residues. The V and J ends lost 0 bases and 5 bases, in that order; junction bases with no gene match: 6. Here the CDR3 DNA reads TGTGCCACCAGTGATTTGTCTAGCGGGGCCCGGGAGACCCAGTACTTC. Its translation: CATSDLSSGARETQYF.

This clonotype was counted only a few times. The gene calls are TRBV20-1 and TRBJ1-2, with unresolved D. Germline values: CDR1 DFQATT, CDR2 SNEGSKA (reference sequence). The CDR3 has 13 amino acids. V lost 6 bases and J lost 8, with 19 bases in between. CDR3 residues: CSAKDRQRSGYTF. CDR3 nucleotides: TGCAGTGCCAAGGACCGCCAGCGTTCGGGCTACACCTTC.

This clonotype was detected a few times. This CDR3 reads CASSRPRSTEAFF. Here the CDR3 DNA reads TGTGCCAGTTCACGGCCCAGGAGCACTGAAGCTTTCTTT. This sequence joins TRBV6-5 and TRBJ1-1; no clear D. Trimming took 9 bases from V and 4 from J, leaving 15 bases between them. The CDR3 loop spans 13 amino acids. Germline V gives CDR1 MNHEY, CDR2 SVGAGI.

This clonotype was recorded a few times. This sequence joins TRBV12-3 or TRBV12-4 and TRBJ2-3; D possibly corresponds to TRBD2 (5 bases). V shed 1 base and J shed 5 bases, with 13 bases lying between them. This CDR3 region has 15 residues. This CDR3 reads CASSLGLHGVDTQYF. Written as DNA, the CDR3 is TGTGCCAGCAGTTTAGGACTACACGGGGTAGATACGCAGTATTTT.

This chain links TRBV12-3 or TRBV12-4 with TRBJ2-3, with TRBD2 as a possible D gene (6 bases). The CDR3 totals 15 residues. V dropped 4 bases and J dropped 6 bases, with 17 bases sitting between them. CDR3: CASSSPGGLSDTQYF. The CDR3 coding sequence is TGTGCCAGCAGTTCCCCCGGGGGTTTAAGCGATACGCAGTATTTT.

The chain carries TRBV7-8 and TRBJ2-3; D might be TRBD2 (7 bases). This CDR3 spans 14 amino acids. Germline loops: CDR1 SGHVS, CDR2 FQNEAQ. Trimming pared 4 bases from V and 2 bases from J, leaving 10 bases between. The CDR3 reads CASSSRGLTDTQYF. Here the CDR3 DNA reads TGTGCCAGCAGCTCGCGGGGGCTCACAGATACGCAGTATTTT.

The CDR3 nucleotides read TGTGCCAGCAGGAAGACTAGCGGGGTGAATGAGCAGTTCTTC. Its translation: CASRKTSGVNEQFF. V gene TRBV12-3 or TRBV12-4 combines with J gene TRBJ2-1; 11 bases map to TRBD2. The CDR3 loop spans 14 amino acids. Trimming at V came to 6 bases and at J to 7 bases, leaving 5 bases not matched to a gene.

The rearrangement links TRBV29-1 to TRBJ2-1, with 13 bases lining up with TRBD2. With V trimmed by 6 bases and J by 4 bases, 12 bases remained unmatched. Germline assignment: CDR1 SQVTM and CDR2 ANQGSEA. The CDR3 spans 17 residues. CDR3 DNA sequence: TGCAGCGTCTCCAAAGGGGGACTAGCGGGGCCATACAATGAGCAGTTCTTC. Amino acid sequence: CSVSKGGLAGPYNEQFF.

The rearrangement links TRBV7-6 to TRBJ1-5, with D possibly being TRBD1 (5 bases). This CDR3 is 14 amino acids long. Looked up from germline, CDR1 is SGHVS and CDR2 is FNYEAQ. Trimming shortened V by 4 bases and J by 5 bases, and 12 bases separated the two germline ends. The CDR3 region is CASSYGGRDQPQHF. The CDR3, as DNA: TGTGCCAGCAGCTACGGGGGTAGGGATCAGCCCCAGCATTTT.

The V call is TRBV15, the J call TRBJ2-7; 8 nucleotides match TRBD2. This CDR3 comprises 15 residues. The V gene's germline CDR1 is LNHNV and CDR2 YYDKDF (reference sequence). V lost 0 bases, J lost 3 bases, and 4 bases stayed unmatched. This CDR3 is CATSRDAGGGYEQYF. The CDR3 nucleotides are TGTGCCACCAGCAGAGATGCGGGGGGCGGCTACGAGCAGTACTTC.

The chain is built from TRBV30 and TRBJ2-6; D might be TRBD2 (6 bases). Trimming pared 1 base from V and 4 bases from J, leaving 8 bases between. The CDR3 spans 14 residues. Looked up from germline, CDR1 is GTSNPN and CDR2 is SVGIG (reference sequence). The CDR3 protein is CAWSGGIGANVLTF. The CDR3 DNA reads TGTGCCTGGAGTGGCGGGATCGGGGCCAACGTCCTGACTTTC.

This clonotype has a handful of counts. This chain links TRBV9 with TRBJ2-3, with D uncertain. The CDR3 runs to 14 residues. CDR1 is SGDLS, CDR2 YYNGEE, per germline. Trimming shortened V by 0 bases and J by 6 bases, and 11 bases separated the two germline ends. CDR3 in DNA: TGTGCCAGCAGCGTAGGGACCATCGGGGATACGCAGTATTTT. Translation gives CASSVGTIGDTQYF.